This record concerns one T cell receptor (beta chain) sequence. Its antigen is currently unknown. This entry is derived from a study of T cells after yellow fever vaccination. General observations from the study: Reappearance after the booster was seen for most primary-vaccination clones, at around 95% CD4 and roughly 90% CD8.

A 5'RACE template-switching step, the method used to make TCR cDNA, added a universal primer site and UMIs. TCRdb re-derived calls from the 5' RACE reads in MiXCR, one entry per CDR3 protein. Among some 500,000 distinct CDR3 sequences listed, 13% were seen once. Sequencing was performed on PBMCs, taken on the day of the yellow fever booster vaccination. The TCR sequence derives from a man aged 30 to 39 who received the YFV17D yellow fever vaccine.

CDR3 bases: TGTGCCAGCGGGCCCGGGACAGGGGGTTCCAATGAGCAGTTCTTC. It yields the protein CASGPGTGGSNEQFF. The V and J genes are TRBV2 and TRBJ2-1; TRBD1 matches at 11 bases. The CDR3 consists of 15 residues. V trimming: 8 bases; J trimming: 6 bases; junction bases outside the gene matches: 9. The germline gives CDR1 SNHLY, CDR2 FYNNEI.